The clone carrying this T cell receptor (beta chain) was observed once. Its cognate antigen is unknown. The sample is drawn from a study of a mutant IDH1 vaccine in newly diagnosed glioma. About the study: The therapy given earlier, which was standard therapy, consisted of radiotherapy, temozolomide, or both, and most of the patients received both.

As for time point: week 5, during vaccination. The vaccine gave 300 ug of a 20-mer mutant IDH1 peptide subcutaneously per dose. Germline trimming cut 7 bases from V and 4 bases from J; bases unmatched to any gene: 3. CDR1 and CDR2 (germline): LNHDA, SQIVND (reference sequence). The CDR3 is 12 residues long. Profiling relied on immunoSEQ multiplex PCR, and the TCRdb table lists in-frame clones only, not all of them. In the table there are over 25,000 clones, 87% of which are singletons. The V gene is TRBV19, the J gene TRBJ1-2, with 7 bases aligning to TRBD1. The origin of this receptor is a woman between 35 and 50 years old with glioma. Some clones in this sample may be carry-over from other donors' samples. The specimen was peripheral blood mononuclear cells (PBMCs), collected from a glioma patient whose treatment included an IDH1 peptide vaccine. The CDR3 nucleotides are TGTGCCAGTACGACAGGGAGCTATGGCTACACCTTC. It is translated as CASTTGSYGYTF.